This is a list of T cell receptor beta chains from one sample in a study of early T cells in non-severe SARS-CoV-2 infection. TCRdb re-called the 5' RACE reads through MiXCR, storing one row per CDR3 protein. The table lists about 80,000 distinct CDR3 sequences, about 5% of them singletons. The specimen comprised whole blood, sampled at baseline. The receptors originated from an adult who was a healthcare worker with PCR-confirmed SARS-CoV-2 infection or an uninfected control (not recorded which). Each CDR3 is given with its conserved first and last residue. A D gene is named only where the DNA matches it firmly. The size of a clone is reported for some rows only, either as once, few or many, or as a class for expanded clones.

D | J | size | V | CDR3 | DNA
. | TRBJ2-7 | many | TRBV20-1 | CSARPLREQYF | TGCAGTGCTAGACCCCTACGGGAGCAGTACTTC
TRBD1 | TRBJ2-1 | many | TRBV13 | CASSPRTGEGYNEQFF | TGTGCCAGCAGCCCCCGGACAGGGGAGGGTTACAATGAGCAGTTCTTC
TRBD1 | TRBJ2-3 | many | TRBV20-1 | CSARQGATRTDTQYF | TGCAGTGCCAGACAGGGGGCGACCCGCACAGATACGCAGTATTTT
TRBD1 | TRBJ2-3 | few | TRBV19 | CASTTTGGSTDTQYF | TGTGCCAGCACGACTACAGGGGGTTCGACAGATACGCAGTATTTT
. | TRBJ2-1 | many | TRBV30 | CAQGGASYNEQFF | TGTGCCCAAGGGGGGGCCTCCTACAATGAGCAGTTCTTC
TRBD2 | TRBJ2-2 | few | TRBV7-9 | CASSLLAGMNTGELFF | TGTGCCAGCAGCCTCCTAGCGGGGATGAACACCGGGGAGCTGTTTTTT
. | TRBJ1-1 | few | TRBV7-6 | CASSSQAEAFF | TGTGCCAGCAGCTCCCAAGCAGAAGCTTTCTTT
. | TRBJ1-4 | . | TRBV14 | CASSHSGRANEKLFF | TGTGCCAGCAGCCATTCGGGGAGGGCTAATGAAAAACTGTTTTTT
. | TRBJ1-1 | . | TRBV12-3/TRBV12-4 | CASSFLRSPGSTEAFF | TGTGCCAGCAGCTTCCTTCGGTCCCCAGGTAGCACTGAAGCTTTCTTT
. | TRBJ2-2 | many | TRBV5-6 | CASSLLGDATGELFF | TGTGCCAGCAGCTTGCTGGGGGATGCCACCGGGGAGCTGTTTTTT
. | TRBJ1-1 | . | TRBV4-2 | CASSQVEGTPNTEAFF | TGTGCCAGCAGCCAAGTGGAGGGGACGCCGAACACTGAAGCTTTCTTT
TRBD2 | TRBJ2-5 | many | TRBV4-1 | CASSQLGLAGAQETQYF | TGCGCCAGCAGCCAGCTGGGACTAGCGGGGGCCCAAGAGACCCAGTACTTC
TRBD1 | TRBJ2-1 | . | TRBV29-1 | CSVEGDRAYNEQFF | TGCAGCGTTGAAGGGGACAGGGCCTACAATGAGCAGTTCTTC
. | TRBJ2-7 | many | TRBV6-5 | CASRGRTSSYEQYF | TGTGCCAGTAGGGGACGTACGAGCTCCTACGAGCAGTACTTC
. | TRBJ2-2 | many | TRBV6-2/TRBV6-3 | CASSTYTGELFF | TGTGCCAGCAGCACCTATACCGGGGAGCTGTTTTTT
. | TRBJ2-3 | few | TRBV18 | CASSTANTDTQYF | TGTGCCAGCTCAACAGCAAATACAGATACGCAGTATTTT
. | TRBJ2-1 | . | TRBV29-1 | CSVVNSGHLREQLF | TGCAGCGTTGTAAACAGCGGCCATCTTAGAGAGCAGCTCTTC
. | TRBJ1-6 | many | TRBV5-1 | CASSLEENSPLHF | TGCGCCAGCAGCTTGGAAGAAAATTCACCCCTCCACTTT
. | TRBJ2-7 | . | TRBV7-8 | CASSLRRTNVGEQYF | TGTGCCAGCAGCTTAAGGCGGACGAATGTGGGCGAGCAGTACTTC
. | TRBJ1-1 | many | TRBV20-1 | CSARDPGKWARGTEAFF | TGCAGTGCTAGAGATCCAGGGAAGTGGGCTCGAGGCACTGAAGCTTTCTTT
. | TRBJ2-2 | many | TRBV3-1 | CASSLRDTNTGELFF | TGTGCCAGCAGTCTCCGGGACACGAACACCGGGGAGCTGTTTTTT
TRBD1 | TRBJ2-5 | many | TRBV11-2 | CASSLDSWTGVQETQYF | TGTGCCAGCAGCTTAGATTCGTGGACAGGGGTCCAAGAGACCCAGTACTTC
. | TRBJ1-1 | many | TRBV6-5 | CATGTFWTEAFF | TGTGCCACAGGGACCTTTTGGACTGAAGCTTTCTTT
TRBD1 | TRBJ1-3 | many | TRBV5-6 | CASSFYPDRGYSGNTIYF | TGTGCCAGCAGCTTCTACCCGGACAGGGGATATTCTGGAAACACCATATATTTT
. | TRBJ1-5 | many | TRBV12-3/TRBV12-4 | CASSPLRARSNGQPQHF | TGTGCCAGCAGCCCCCTCAGGGCCCGGTCGAACGGGCAGCCCCAGCATTTT
. | TRBJ1-1 | many | TRBV4-1 | CASSHYRDTEAFF | TGCGCCAGCAGCCACTATAGAGACACTGAAGCTTTCTTT
TRBD2 | TRBJ2-3 | few | TRBV2 | CASRANQGLAGGPKWYF | TGTGCCAGCAGGGCTAACCAGGGACTAGCGGGAGGGCCCAAATGGTATTTT
. | TRBJ2-7 | many | TRBV20-1 | CSARAPVGAYEQYF | TGCAGTGCTAGAGCCCCAGTAGGGGCCTACGAGCAGTACTTC
TRBD2 | TRBJ2-7 | few | TRBV18 | CASSPETGTSEDEQYF | TGTGCCAGCTCACCTGAAACCGGGACTAGCGAAGACGAGCAGTACTTC
. | TRBJ2-1 | few | TRBV30 | CAWRYGRNYNEQFF | TGTGCCTGGAGATACGGGAGAAACTACAATGAGCAGTTCTTC
. | TRBJ2-1 | . | TRBV5-1 | CASSPHLGDANEQFF | TGCGCCAGCAGCCCCCACCTCGGGGACGCCAATGAGCAGTTCTTC
. | TRBJ2-1 | many | TRBV7-9 | CASSLARGTGHNEQFF | TGTGCCAGCAGCTTAGCGCGGGGGACAGGACACAATGAGCAGTTCTTC
. | TRBJ2-7 | . | TRBV20-1 | CSARIRPRYEQYF | TGCAGTGCTAGGATACGTCCTCGGTACGAGCAGTACTTC
. | TRBJ2-7 | many | TRBV29-1 | CSVGGDSYEQYF | TGCAGCGTTGGAGGGGACTCCTACGAGCAGTACTTC
. | TRBJ2-4 | many | TRBV12-3/TRBV12-4 | CASKGSTKNIQYF | TGTGCCAGCAAAGGAAGTACCAAAAACATTCAGTACTTC
. | TRBJ2-7 | . | TRBV7-9 | CASSSPGRAPGDEQYF | TGTGCCAGCAGCTCCCCAGGCCGAGCGCCGGGAGATGAGCAGTACTTC
. | TRBJ1-2 | many | TRBV4-2 | CASSNSGDQLNYGYTF | TGTGCCAGCAGCAACAGCGGAGATCAACTAAACTATGGCTACACCTTC
. | TRBJ1-5 | . | TRBV5-1 | CASSPEGIQPQHF | TGCGCCAGCAGCCCGGAGGGGATTCAGCCCCAGCATTTT
TRBD2 | TRBJ2-1 | . | TRBV20-1 | CSAGSGTSGYNEQFF | TGCAGTGCTGGTTCCGGGACTAGTGGGTACAATGAGCAGTTCTTC
. | TRBJ1-3 | many | TRBV10-3 | CAISGSASSGNTIYF | TGTGCCATCAGTGGGTCCGCGAGCTCTGGAAACACCATATATTTT
. | TRBJ2-2 | . | TRBV30 | CAWSQANTGELFF | TGTGCCTGGAGTCAAGCGAACACCGGGGAGCTGTTTTTT
. | TRBJ1-2 | . | TRBV6-5 | CASSYMGGLDGYTF | TGTGCCAGCAGTTATATGGGAGGACTCGATGGCTACACCTTC
. | TRBJ1-1 | many | TRBV28 | CASRPTRDGLDGTEAFF | TGTGCCAGCAGACCCACCCGGGACGGTCTTGATGGCACTGAAGCTTTCTTT
. | TRBJ2-7 | . | TRBV3-1 | CASSQGAVAVSYEQYF | TGTGCCAGCAGCCAAGGTGCGGTAGCGGTCTCCTACGAGCAGTACTTC
TRBD1 | TRBJ2-2 | many | TRBV12-3/TRBV12-4 | CASSLGTGLTGELFF | TGTGCCAGCAGCCTCGGGACAGGGTTGACCGGGGAGCTGTTTTTT
. | TRBJ2-7 | few | TRBV25-1 | CASSELGRGVEQYF | TGTGCCAGCAGTGAATTGGGCAGGGGGGTCGAGCAGTACTTC
. | TRBJ2-1 | many | TRBV15 | CATSAQGSTRNEQFF | TGTGCCACCAGCGCCCAGGGAAGTACTAGGAATGAGCAGTTCTTC
TRBD1 | TRBJ2-7 | many | TRBV4-1 | CASQGEGAIPPNEQYF | TGCGCCAGCCAGGGCGAGGGGGCCATCCCCCCCAACGAGCAGTACTTC
. | TRBJ1-4 | few | TRBV3-1 | CASSQIVGPATNEKLFF | TGTGCCAGCAGCCAAATCGTGGGACCAGCAACTAATGAAAAACTGTTTTTT
. | TRBJ1-4 | . | TRBV7-9 | CASSPLPDQTEKLFF | TGTGCCAGCAGCCCTCTCCCGGACCAAACTGAAAAACTGTTTTTT
. | TRBJ2-1 | many | TRBV6-5 | CASSYSGGIPYNEQFF | TGTGCCAGCAGTTACTCTGGCGGGATCCCCTACAATGAGCAGTTCTTC
. | TRBJ1-1 | many | TRBV29-1 | CSAPKGAGSTEAFF | TGCAGCGCCCCAAAAGGTGCCGGCAGCACTGAAGCTTTCTTT
. | TRBJ2-3 | few | TRBV6-5 | CASSLQTAPLADTQYF | TGTGCCAGCAGTCTACAGACAGCCCCGTTGGCAGATACGCAGTATTTT
. | TRBJ2-1 | . | TRBV12-5 | CASGSTASDEQFF | TGTGCTAGTGGATCAACAGCATCCGATGAGCAGTTCTTC
. | TRBJ1-2 | many | TRBV19 | CATAGPLYYGYTF | TGTGCCACCGCGGGACCGCTCTACTATGGCTACACCTTC
. | TRBJ1-1 | many | TRBV7-9 | CASSWGENTEAFF | TGTGCCAGCAGCTGGGGAGAGAACACTGAAGCTTTCTTT
. | TRBJ2-5 | many | TRBV7-9 | CASSSVGETQYF | TGTGCCAGCAGCTCCGTCGGCGAGACCCAGTACTTC
TRBD1 | TRBJ1-2 | few | TRBV15 | CATSGTGVISNYGYTF | TGTGCCACCAGCGGGACAGGAGTCATTTCTAACTATGGCTACACCTTC
. | TRBJ2-2 | many | TRBV3-1 | CASSLRQTNTGELFF | TGTGCCAGCAGCCTGCGACAGACGAACACCGGGGAGCTGTTTTTT